This T cell receptor (beta chain) was captured by sequencing in a study of graft-versus-host responses after intestinal transplantation. Measured with immunoSEQ multiplex PCR; TCRdb has only the in-frame clones, and not every one. The data hold approximately 78,000 clones, with roughly 84% observed a single time. Remarks on this clone: Its antigen is currently unknown.

The receptor comes from a human donor who was the organ donor for an intestinal transplant. The specimen comprised unstimulated CD8+ T cells sorted from spleen or lymph node cells, sampled before transplant.

The CDR3 nucleotides are TGCGCCAGCAGCCTGACAGGGGACAATGAGCAGTTCTTC. Residues: CASSLTGDNEQFF. The chain joins TRBV5-1 to TRBJ2-1, with 8 bases matching TRBD1. Germline V gene data show CDR1 as SGHRS and CDR2 as YFSETQ. Unmatched junction bases numbered 2, after V lost 4 bases and J lost 5 bases. The CDR3 consists of 13 residues.